The entry below gives a single TCR beta chain sequence along with its context. Its antigen is undetermined. This entry belongs to a study of vaccination and CD4 T cells after COVID-19. As for the study in general: For post-vaccine samples, collection took place a median roughly 72 days after dose two, ranging from 14 to 241. The cells in question were stimulated using overlapping spike peptides derived from SARS-CoV-2, HCoV-NL63, HCoV-OC43 and HCoV-229E.

Regarding treatment: roughly ten-day PBMC culture with coronavirus spike peptide pools or control peptides (ViraFEST assay). ViraFEST used peptide pools to expand antigen-specific T cells and subsequently sequenced their TCRs. Negative selection enriched CD4+ T cells from cultures at around ten days. Cultured CD4+ T cells had their DNA profiled by the Oncomine TCR Beta short-read assay. TCRdb reanalysed the PCR reads using MiXCR and keeps one entry per CDR3 protein. The table shows around 20,000 distinct CDR3 sequences, with 50% to 70% occurring only once. The receptor's source is a human donor who had recovered from COVID-19. The sequencing used CD4+ T cells from blood, cultured in vitro, collected after SARS-CoV-2 vaccination.

The CDR3 DNA reads TGTGCCAGCAGCTTCGGTCGCAGTGAAGCTTTCTTT. The encoded protein is CASSFGRSEAFF. The chain recombines TRBV5-6 with TRBJ1-1; unclear D gene. V shed 2 bases and J shed 7 bases, with 9 bases lying between them. The germline CDR1 and CDR2 sequences are SGHDT and YYEEEE. This CDR3 contains 12 residues.